The rows below give T cell receptor beta chains drawn from one sample of a study of T-cell reconstitution after alpha-beta-depleted transplantation in children. TCRdb re-called the PCR reads through MiXCR, storing one row per CDR3 protein. The repertoire holds about 690,000 distinct CDR3 sequences, with roughly 15% as singletons. The starting material was PBMCs from the stem cell graft donor, obtained from the stem cell graft. The receptors shown here come from a human donor who donated a stem cell graft to a child with acute myeloid leukemia. CDR3s include the opening cysteine and the closing phenylalanine or tryptophan.

j_call: TRBJ1-6; v_call: TRBV20-1; cdr3_aa: CSARDRRDRGSPLHF
j_call: TRBJ2-5; v_call: TRBV7-9; cdr3_aa: CASSRPGNQETQYF
j_call: TRBJ2-2; v_call: TRBV6-1; cdr3_aa: CASSRLGDRARVF
j_call: TRBJ2-1; v_call: TRBV7-3; cdr3_aa: CASSDGTSGDRVF
j_call: TRBJ2-2; v_call: TRBV7-9; cdr3_aa: CASILSTLMNTGELFF
j_call: TRBJ2-7; v_call: TRBV7-9; cdr3_aa: CASSSGQIPYEQYF
j_call: TRBJ2-1; v_call: TRBV6-5; cdr3_aa: CASSYSGGANNEQFF
j_call: TRBJ1-1; v_call: TRBV7-8; cdr3_aa: CASSLTGGPEAFF
j_call: TRBJ2-7; v_call: TRBV7-2; cdr3_aa: CASSYRQVTYEQYF
j_call: TRBJ2-3; v_call: TRBV6-4; cdr3_aa: CASSDSVADTQYF
j_call: TRBJ2-2; v_call: TRBV20-1; cdr3_aa: CSAKRAGATNTGELFF
j_call: TRBJ2-5; v_call: TRBV5-1; cdr3_aa: CASSLMGGRTQTQETQYF
j_call: TRBJ1-2; v_call: TRBV20-1; cdr3_aa: CSARLPTPGPPSGGYTF
j_call: TRBJ2-2; v_call: TRBV9; cdr3_aa: CASTQDTGELFF
j_call: TRBJ2-7; v_call: TRBV9; cdr3_aa: CASSARTGNSYEQYF
j_call: TRBJ2-6; v_call: TRBV29-1; cdr3_aa: CSVWESGANVLTF
j_call: TRBJ1-5; v_call: TRBV7-2; cdr3_aa: CASSLGGVAPQHF
j_call: TRBJ2-5; v_call: TRBV7-2; cdr3_aa: CATGQGLGETQYF
j_call: TRBJ2-3; v_call: TRBV25-1; cdr3_aa: CASSEISGGSDTQYF
j_call: TRBJ1-2; v_call: TRBV29-1; cdr3_aa: CSVPGQGYGYTF
j_call: TRBJ1-1; v_call: TRBV7-2; cdr3_aa: CASSLNWFAKEAFF
j_call: TRBJ1-1; v_call: TRBV29-1; cdr3_aa: CSVEDRGTEAFF
j_call: TRBJ2-1; v_call: TRBV7-6; cdr3_aa: CASSLGQRGIYNEQFF
j_call: TRBJ2-1; v_call: TRBV5-5; cdr3_aa: CASSLSSGHKQFF
j_call: TRBJ2-2; v_call: TRBV6-5; cdr3_aa: CASSYRASGGELFF
j_call: TRBJ2-3; v_call: TRBV4-2; cdr3_aa: CASSQGTSGVDTQYF
j_call: TRBJ1-2; v_call: TRBV6-5; cdr3_aa: CASSYSKGNYGYTF
j_call: TRBJ2-3; v_call: TRBV20-1; cdr3_aa: CSARVTDTDTQYF
j_call: TRBJ2-7; v_call: TRBV2; cdr3_aa: CASSEEQGSYEQYF
j_call: TRBJ1-1; v_call: TRBV5-2; cdr3_aa: CARGPSSLENTEAFF
j_call: TRBJ1-1; v_call: TRBV10-1; cdr3_aa: CASSEGNEAFF
j_call: TRBJ1-5; v_call: TRBV7-6; cdr3_aa: CASSLWESNQPQHF
j_call: TRBJ2-5; v_call: TRBV7-2; cdr3_aa: CASSSNRGEVGETQYF
j_call: TRBJ1-5; v_call: TRBV10-3; cdr3_aa: CAISGEEDPGQPQHF
j_call: TRBJ2-6; v_call: TRBV7-2; cdr3_aa: CASSLAVGSGANVLTF
j_call: TRBJ1-1; v_call: TRBV7-2; cdr3_aa: CASSLVTVNTEAFF
j_call: TRBJ1-2; v_call: TRBV9; cdr3_aa: CASRRLAGEEDYGYTF
j_call: TRBJ2-3; v_call: TRBV7-2; cdr3_aa: CASSRTSGGARTDTQYF
j_call: TRBJ1-1; v_call: TRBV29-1; cdr3_aa: CSVEGGETEAFF
j_call: TRBJ2-1; v_call: TRBV24-1; cdr3_aa: CATSDQGSGVLGNEQFF